This T cell receptor (beta chain) was observed in a study of CD8+ T cells in alopecia areata. General study results and limits: Researchers say the link of baseline CD8+ expansion to response remains uncertain, with one nonresponder. Tofacitinib significantly lowered scalp clonality and expanded CD8+ clones among the top 100. Scalp sample sequencing also detects resident alphabeta T cells of normal skin.

In the case of this clone: Its antigen remains unknown.

Treatment here: oral pan-JAK inhibitor, 5-10 mg twice daily. Once RNA had been extracted, it was reverse transcribed into cDNA to act as the sequencing template. Assay used: immunoSEQ multiplex PCR; TCRdb lists only in-frame clones, some missing. The sample consists of 130,000 or so clones, around 63% of them appearing once. The receptor was isolated from a human donor with alopecia areata. The sample consisted of CD4+ T cells sorted from blood, taken at week 4, from a patient treated with tofacitinib.

The CDR3 is CSVEDLLGAPTQYF. In DNA, the CDR3 is TGCAGCGTTGAAGATCTACTAGGAGCCCCTACGCAGTATTTT. The chain couples TRBV29-1 to TRBJ2-3, with D possibly TRBD2 on 5 matching bases. The CDR3 runs 14 residues. CDR1 is SQVTM and CDR2 is ANQGSEA in the germline V gene. The ends were cut back, 0 bases at V and 8 bases at J, with 15 bases in the middle.